Below, one TCR beta chain is given with its context. The antigen is undetermined. These data come from a study of cytomegalovirus exposure and HLA in healthy donors. General study points: HLA alleles showed associations with 15,000 to 20,000 TCR beta sequences in a later analysis, at a 0.05 false discovery rate. In most subjects, TCR beta sequences reportedly gave accurate predictions of HLA-A and HLA-B alleles.

The PCR contained 60 Vbeta and 13 Jbeta primers. Original processing methods: Per a later analysis, the number of unique TCR beta chains was some 80 million, of which 8.5 million to 11 million were shared. Profiled with immunoSEQ multiplex PCR; TCRdb holds only in-frame clones, not every one. Clonal size and the V and J genes are those of that table, whereas D and trimming came from the DNA. The sample lists some 150,000 clones, 80% occurring once. Germline V gives CDR1 SEHNR, CDR2 FQNEAQ (reference sequence). The ends were cut back, 5 bases at V and 7 bases at J, with 12 bases in the middle. This CDR3 spans 13 amino acids.

The chain recombines TRBV7-9 with TRBJ1-5; a weak D match, TRBD1 (6 bases). This clonotype originated in a middle-aged woman in good health and CMV-seropositive. Sequencing was performed on PBMCs. CDR3: CASSKDSSQPQHF. CDR3 nucleotide sequence: TGTGCCAGCAGCAAGGACAGCTCCCAGCCCCAGCATTTT.